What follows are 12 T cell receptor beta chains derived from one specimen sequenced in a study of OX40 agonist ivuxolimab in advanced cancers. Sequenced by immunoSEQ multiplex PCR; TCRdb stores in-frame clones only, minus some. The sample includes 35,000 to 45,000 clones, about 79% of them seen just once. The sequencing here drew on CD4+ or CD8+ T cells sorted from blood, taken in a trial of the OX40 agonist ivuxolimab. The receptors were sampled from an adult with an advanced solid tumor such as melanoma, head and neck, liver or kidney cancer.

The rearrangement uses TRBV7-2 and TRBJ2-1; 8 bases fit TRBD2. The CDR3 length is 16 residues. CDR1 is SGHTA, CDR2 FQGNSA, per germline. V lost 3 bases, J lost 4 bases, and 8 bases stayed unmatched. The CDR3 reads CASSLLAGGLYNEQFF. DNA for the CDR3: TGTGCCAGCAGCTTGCTGGCGGGAGGTTTATACAATGAGCAGTTCTTC.

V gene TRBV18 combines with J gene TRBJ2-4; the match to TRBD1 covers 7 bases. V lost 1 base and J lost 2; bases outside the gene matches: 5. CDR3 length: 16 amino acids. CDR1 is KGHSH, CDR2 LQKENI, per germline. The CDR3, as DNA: TGTGCCAGCTCACCACACCCACAGGGGTCCAAAAACATTCAGTACTTC. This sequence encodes CASSPHPQGSKNIQYF.

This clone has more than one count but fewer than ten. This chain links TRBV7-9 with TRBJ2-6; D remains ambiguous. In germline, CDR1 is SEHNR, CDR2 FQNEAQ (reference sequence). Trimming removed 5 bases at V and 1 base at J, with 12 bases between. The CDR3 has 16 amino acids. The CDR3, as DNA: TGTGCCAGCAGCGAAAATCGGGTGTCTGGGGCCAACGTCCTGACTTTC. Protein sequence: CASSENRVSGANVLTF.

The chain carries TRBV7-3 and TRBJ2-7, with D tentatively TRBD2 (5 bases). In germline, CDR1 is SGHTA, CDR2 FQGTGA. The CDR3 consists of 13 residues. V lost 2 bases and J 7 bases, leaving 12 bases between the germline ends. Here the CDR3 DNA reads TGTGCCAGCAGCTTAGGATCGGGGTTGGAGCAGTACTTC. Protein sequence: CASSLGSGLEQYF.

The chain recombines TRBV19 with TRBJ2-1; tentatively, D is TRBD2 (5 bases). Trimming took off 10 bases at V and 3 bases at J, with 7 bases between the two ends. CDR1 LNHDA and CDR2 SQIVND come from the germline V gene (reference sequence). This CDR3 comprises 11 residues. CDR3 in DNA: TGTGCCACCGACTACTACAATGAGCAGTTCTTC. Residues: CATDYYNEQFF.

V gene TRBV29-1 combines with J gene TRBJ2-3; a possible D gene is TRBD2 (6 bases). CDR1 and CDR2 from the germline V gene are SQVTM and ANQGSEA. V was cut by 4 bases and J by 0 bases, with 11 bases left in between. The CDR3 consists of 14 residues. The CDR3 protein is CSVGAGGSTDTQYF. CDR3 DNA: TGCAGCGTTGGCGCCGGGGGTAGCACAGATACGCAGTATTTT.

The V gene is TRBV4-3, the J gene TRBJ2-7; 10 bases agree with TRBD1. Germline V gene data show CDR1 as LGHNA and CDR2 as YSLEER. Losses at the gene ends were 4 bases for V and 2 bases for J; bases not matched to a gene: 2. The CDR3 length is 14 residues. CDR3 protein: CASSPGTGAYEQYF. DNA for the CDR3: TGCGCCAGCAGCCCGGGGACAGGGGCCTACGAGCAGTACTTC.

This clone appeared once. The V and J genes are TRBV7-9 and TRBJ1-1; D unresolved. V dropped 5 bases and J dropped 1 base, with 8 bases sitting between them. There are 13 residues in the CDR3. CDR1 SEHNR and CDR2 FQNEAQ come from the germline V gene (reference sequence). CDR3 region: CASSPLGNTEAFF. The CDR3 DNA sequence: TGTGCCAGCAGCCCCTTGGGGAACACTGAAGCTTTCTTT.

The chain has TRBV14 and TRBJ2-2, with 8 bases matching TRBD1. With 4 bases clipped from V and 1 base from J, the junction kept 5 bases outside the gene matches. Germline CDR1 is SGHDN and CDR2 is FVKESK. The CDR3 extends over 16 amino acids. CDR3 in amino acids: CASSLYRGVNTGELFF. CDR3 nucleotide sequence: TGTGCCAGCAGCCTCTACAGGGGGGTGAACACCGGGGAGCTGTTTTTT.

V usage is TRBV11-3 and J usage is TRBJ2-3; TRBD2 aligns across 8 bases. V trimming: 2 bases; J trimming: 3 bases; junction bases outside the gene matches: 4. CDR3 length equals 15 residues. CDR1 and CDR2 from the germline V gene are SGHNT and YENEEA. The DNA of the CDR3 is TGTGCCAGCAGCTTATACGGGGGGGGAACAGATACGCAGTATTTT. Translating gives CASSLYGGGTDTQYF. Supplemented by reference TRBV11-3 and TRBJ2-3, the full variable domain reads EAGVVQSPRYKIIEKKQPVAFWCNPISGHNTLYWYLQNLGQGPELLIRYENEEAVDDSQLPKDRFSAERLKGVDSTLKIQPAELGDSAVYLCASSLYGGGTDTQYFGPGTRLTVL.

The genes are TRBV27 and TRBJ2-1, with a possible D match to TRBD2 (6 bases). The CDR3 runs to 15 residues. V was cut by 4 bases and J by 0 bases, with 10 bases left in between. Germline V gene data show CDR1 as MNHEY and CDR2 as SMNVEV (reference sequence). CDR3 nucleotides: TGTGCCAGCAGTTATATAGCGGCCTCCTACAATGAGCAGTTCTTC. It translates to CASSYIAASYNEQFF.

CDR3 nucleotide sequence: TGTGCCATCAGTGACGGGACTAGCGGCTACGAGCAGTACTTC. Amino acids: CAISDGTSGYEQYF. The rearrangement joins TRBV10-3 to TRBJ2-7, with 11 bases identical to TRBD2. The CDR3 spans 14 residues. The J segment lost 3 bases and the V segment lost 3 bases, leaving 1 base of the junction unmatched. Germline V gene sequence: CDR1 ENHRY, CDR2 SYGVKD.